This TCR beta chain derives from a study of shared clonotypes between healthy human individuals. Sequencing was performed with immunoSEQ multiplex PCR; in TCRdb, only in-frame clones are kept and a portion is missing. In the table there are millions of clones, approximately 92% of which are singletons. Whole-study results and caveats: Few donors restricted represented genetic and exposure-history diversity. Generation probabilities of non-shared clonotypes were lower (relative to those shared by all four donors). Approximately 5.3% was the fraction of naive CD4 clonotypes found shared across a few donors. Researchers found naive subsets generally carried larger estimated richness than memory subsets.

On this clone: The target antigen is unknown.

V lost 7 bases, J lost 2 bases, and 17 bases lay in between. Germline V gene lookup returns CDR1 SGHVS and CDR2 FQNEAQ. The CDR3 is 16 residues long. The V call is TRBV7-8, the J call TRBJ2-2; D might be TRBD1 or TRBD2, each matching 5 bases. The sequence was collected from a man between 18 and 29 years old in good health. Sequencing used naive CD4+ T cells sorted from blood. Subset denoted: CD45RA+ positively selected. This CDR3 is CASNPGPRLNTGELFF. For the CDR3, the DNA is TGTGCCAGCAACCCGGGACCTCGGCTTAACACCGGGGAGCTGTTTTTT.